The rows below give T cell receptor beta chains drawn from one sample of a study of blood T cell repertoires in COVID-19. Method: immunoSEQ multiplex PCR; TCRdb's copy keeps in-frame clones and lacks some. The sample lists some 340,000 clones; 90% were seen once. The sample consisted of PBMCs or T cells enriched from blood (not recorded which). These receptors were taken from a woman aged 30 to 39 who had been exposed to COVID-19. The CDR3 runs from the conserved cysteine through the conserved F or W. A D gene is named only where the DNA matches it firmly. Some rows mark clone size as missing; the rest say once, few, many or name a class of expanded clone.

CDR3 DNA,CDR3 protein,clone size,D gene,J gene,V gene
TGTGCCAGCTCACCACAATCTCTGGAGACCCAGTACTTC,CASSPQSLETQYF,once,.,TRBJ2-5,TRBV18
TGTGCCAGCTCCGAGAGGGTATCAGGCTCACCCCTCCACTTT,CASSERVSGSPLHF,.,.,TRBJ1-6,TRBV18
TGTGCCAGCAGCAAGCAAGACAGCTCCTACGAGCAGTACTTC,CASSKQDSSYEQYF,.,.,TRBJ2-7,TRBV13
TGTGCCAGCAGCACTGGGTCGCTAGCTAACTATGGCTACACCTTC,CASSTGSLANYGYTF,.,.,TRBJ1-2,TRBV7-2
TGCGCCAGCAGCCAAAAGCCCTCGACAGGGCCCTCCTATGGCTACACCTTC,CASSQKPSTGPSYGYTF,.,TRBD1,TRBJ1-2,TRBV4-1
TGCGCCAGCAGCCGGGGACTAGCGGGGGGCACAGATACGCAGTATTTT,CASSRGLAGGTDTQYF,.,TRBD2,TRBJ2-3,TRBV5-1
TGTGCCAGCAGATCAACCGGACAGGGGGCTGAAGCTTTCTTT,CASRSTGQGAEAFF,.,TRBD1,TRBJ1-1,TRBV7-9
TGTGCCAGCAGCTTAGAGGGGTTT,CASSLEGF,once,.,TRBJ1-1,TRBV7-6
TGTGCCAGCTCGTTGGTGGCGGGGGGGGGCTATGGCTACACCTTC,CASSLVAGGGYGYTF,.,.,TRBJ1-2,TRBV28
TGTGCCAGCAGTTACCAGGGATCTAACTATGGCTACACCTTC,CASSYQGSNYGYTF,.,.,TRBJ1-2,TRBV6-5
TGTGCCAGCAGTCCAACCTACGTCCGGGTGGAGCAGTACTTC,CASSPTYVRVEQYF,.,.,TRBJ2-7,TRBV2
TGTGCCAGCAGTGACTCGCTTACAGGGGAAGATGGCTACACCTTC,CASSDSLTGEDGYTF,.,TRBD1,TRBJ1-2,TRBV2
TGTGCCAGCAGCCCAATGTCTGGCACTGGAAACACCATATATTTT,CASSPMSGTGNTIYF,.,.,TRBJ1-3,TRBV7-3
TGTGCCAGCAGAGCCCCCGGTCGGAACATTCAGTACTTC,CASRAPGRNIQYF,.,.,TRBJ2-4,TRBV6-5
TGTGCCAGCAGCTTGGTAGGAGGGTATGGCTACACCTTC,CASSLVGGYGYTF,.,.,TRBJ1-2,TRBV5-4
TGTGCCACCAACCGCTGGGAGGCTAGCGAGAACTACGAGCAGTACTTC,CATNRWEASENYEQYF,.,.,TRBJ2-7,TRBV28
TGTGCCAGCAGCTCGTGGACTAGCGGGGTGCTGGAGACCCAGTACTTC,CASSSWTSGVLETQYF,.,TRBD2,TRBJ2-5,TRBV3-1/TRBV3-2
TGTGCCACCAGCAGAGATCGGCAACAGGGGGCAGGCTACACCTTC,CATSRDRQQGAGYTF,.,TRBD1,TRBJ1-2,TRBV15
TGTGCCAGCAGGGACAGCGGTTATAATTCACCCCTCCACTTT,CASRDSGYNSPLHF,.,.,TRBJ1-6,TRBV6-5
TGTGCCACCAGCGGGGGACAGGGCTCCTACAATGAGCAGTTCTTC,CATSGGQGSYNEQFF,.,TRBD1,TRBJ2-1,TRBV15
TGCGCCAGCAGCCTCCGGGACAGGGGACCCCGACAAGAGACCCAGTACTTC,CASSLRDRGPRQETQYF,once,TRBD1,TRBJ2-5,TRBV4-1
TGTGCCAGCAGTTTAGTAACTCTCCAGTACTTC,CASSLVTLQYF,.,.,TRBJ2-5,TRBV12-3/TRBV12-4
TGTGCCAGCAGCTCGACCGGGACAGATAGCACAGATACGCAGTATTTT,CASSSTGTDSTDTQYF,.,TRBD1,TRBJ2-3,TRBV7-9
TGTGCCAGCAGCTTGGATGGCGGGGGCGGCTACACCTTC,CASSLDGGGGYTF,.,.,TRBJ1-2,TRBV5-4
TGTGCCAGCAGCCAAACTAGCGGGGGCGGGGAGACCCAGTACTTC,CASSQTSGGGETQYF,.,TRBD2,TRBJ2-5,TRBV9
TGTGCCAGCAGCCTTACGGGGGGTTCGACCGGGGAGCTGTTTTTT,CASSLTGGSTGELFF,.,TRBD2,TRBJ2-2,TRBV3-1/TRBV3-2
TGTGCCAGCAGTTTTCGGGCCGGGGAGCTGTTTTTT,CASSFRAGELFF,few,.,TRBJ2-2,TRBV12-3/TRBV12-4
TGTGCCAGCAGTCCAAGGACTAGCGGGGGGGCCCACCTGTTGTATTTT,CASSPRTSGGAHLLYF,.,TRBD2,TRBJ2-3,TRBV2
TGTGCCAGCAGTGAATCCCAGGGTTACACTGAAGCTTTCTTT,CASSESQGYTEAFF,.,.,TRBJ1-1,TRBV6-1
TGCAGCACCGACAGGTCGCGAGATGAAGCTTTCTTT,CSTDRSRDEAFF,.,.,TRBJ1-1,TRBV29-1
TGTGCCAGCAGCCAACGTAGTGGCGGGGGGGCGAGAGATACGCAGTATTTT,CASSQRSGGGARDTQYF,.,TRBD2,TRBJ2-3,TRBV3-1/TRBV3-2
TGTGCCAGCAGTGAAGGCAGGTTAAGAGGCTACACCTTC,CASSEGRLRGYTF,.,.,TRBJ1-2,TRBV2
TGTGCCAGCAGCGCGGGACAGGGGGGAGAAGCTTTCTTT,CASSAGQGGEAFF,.,TRBD1,TRBJ1-1,TRBV7-7
TGTGCCAGCAGGCTACAGGGATCCTACGAGCAGTACTTC,CASRLQGSYEQYF,.,.,TRBJ2-7,TRBV12-3/TRBV12-4
TGTGCCAGCAGTTTAGACGGGGGGTGGGTCACTGAAGCTTTCTTT,CASSLDGGWVTEAFF,.,.,TRBJ1-1,TRBV6-5
TGCGCCAGCAGGGCGGAATCACGACAGGGAGGTACCGGGGAGCTGTTTTTT,CASRAESRQGGTGELFF,.,.,TRBJ2-2,TRBV5-1
TGTGCCAGCAGCAAAGCTGGCAGTACTAACTATGGCTACACCTTC,CASSKAGSTNYGYTF,.,.,TRBJ1-2,TRBV21-1
TGCGCCAGCAGCTTGGGACTCAACAATGAGCAGTTCTTC,CASSLGLNNEQFF,.,.,TRBJ2-1,TRBV5-1
TGTGCCAGCTCACCACCTTATGGGACAGGGTTCGACGAGCAGTACTTC,CASSPPYGTGFDEQYF,.,TRBD1,TRBJ2-7,TRBV18
TGTGCCAGCAGCCCCAGCCGGGTGAACACTGAAGCTTTCTTT,CASSPSRVNTEAFF,.,.,TRBJ1-1,TRBV3-1/TRBV3-2
TGTGCCAGCAGCGGGGAACCGGGACAGGGGGCCCTAACCAATTCACCCCTCCACTTT,CASSGEPGQGALTNSPLHF,.,TRBD1,TRBJ1-6,TRBV9
TGTGCCTGGAGTGGATCGACAGGGCGCACTGAAGCTTTCTTT,CAWSGSTGRTEAFF,.,TRBD1,TRBJ1-1,TRBV30
TGTGCCAGCAGCGTATACAGCGGGGTCTACAATGAGCAGTTCTTC,CASSVYSGVYNEQFF,once,TRBD2,TRBJ2-1,TRBV9
TGTGCCAGAAGCTTGCCTCAGGGCCTGGATACGCAGTATTTT,CARSLPQGLDTQYF,.,.,TRBJ2-3,TRBV5-3
TGTGCCAGCTCACCACCGAGTACCAGGGGGTCTGAAGCTTTCTTT,CASSPPSTRGSEAFF,.,TRBD1,TRBJ1-1,TRBV18
TGCGCCAGCAGCGATTCAGGACAGGGGGAGACCCAGTACTTC,CASSDSGQGETQYF,.,TRBD1,TRBJ2-5,TRBV5-1